The T cell receptor (beta chain) described here comes from a study of cytomegalovirus exposure and HLA in healthy donors. Notes on the study in general: According to reports, the classifier identified cytomegalovirus status with high specificity and sensitivity. Overall, approximately 180 TCR beta chains were annotated as cytomegalovirus-associated. CMV antigen specificity of a few CMV-associated chains was confirmed in vitro.

Germline V CDR1 and CDR2: SGHDT, YYEEEE. V gave up 2 bases and J gave up 10 bases; unmatched junction bases: 9. CDR3 length equals 15 residues. Worth noting for this clone: Its antigen is unidentified.

Here immunoSEQ multiplex PCR was the method, and the copy in TCRdb shows in-frame clones only, minus some. The table shows roughly 250,000 clones, with 70% to 90% occurring only once. Separate from the roughly 700-subject first cohort was the roughly 120-subject validation cohort, to which the donors belonged. The rearrangement joins TRBV5-6 to TRBJ2-1; 10 bases agree with TRBD2. The sequenced sample was PBMCs. The TCR sequence derives from a woman aged 25 to 39 in good health and CMV-seropositive. CDR3 amino acids: CASSFGTSATLEQFF. Written as DNA, the CDR3 is TGTGCCAGCAGCTTTGGGACTAGCGCCACGCTAGAGCAGTTCTTC.